The 17 T cell receptor beta chains reported below all come from one sample, sequenced in a study of shared clonotypes between healthy human individuals. Selected positively for CCR7 and CD45RO-negative, naive CD8 cells excluded terminally differentiated effector memory CD45RA+ cells. TCRdb's table, derived via immunoSEQ multiplex PCR, lists solely in-frame clones and lacks some. This sample has millions of clones; about 92% occur once, and the top ten carry roughly 1.8%. Sequencing was performed on naive CD8+ T cells from PBMCs. The receptors were sampled from a man aged 18-30 years in good health. Some clones in this sample may be carry-over from other donors' samples.

In this sample, this clone turned up once. The rearrangement links TRBV27 to TRBJ1-1; 11 bases are shared with TRBD1. Unmatched junction bases numbered 2, after V lost 1 base and J lost 4 bases. This CDR3 is 15 amino acids long. Germline V gene data show CDR1 as MNHEY and CDR2 as SMNVEV (reference sequence). The CDR3 loop is CASSLYGTGGTEAFF. Written as DNA, the CDR3 is TGTGCCAGCAGTTTATACGGGACAGGGGGCACTGAAGCTTTCTTT.

CDR3 in DNA: TGCGCCAGCAGCTTTCGGGGACGCCCCCAGGAGACCCAGTACTTC. It is translated as CASSFRGRPQETQYF. The J gene is TRBJ2-5, the V gene TRBV5-1; either TRBD1 or TRBD2 may fit D (5 bases each). Trimming left V 2 bases short and J 5 bases short, with 16 bases between. There are 15 residues in the CDR3. CDR1 and CDR2 (germline): SGHRS, YFSETQ.

About this clone: Additional DNA sequences in this sample encode the identical CDR3. This chain connects TRBV28 to TRBJ2-3; D is undetermined. Per germline, CDR1 MDHEN and CDR2 SYDVKM. Trimming took off 3 bases at V and 2 bases at J, with 9 bases between the two ends. The CDR3 spans 14 residues. CDR3 residues: CASSLGGNTDTQYF. The CDR3 nucleotides are TGTGCCAGCAGTTTGGGTGGGAACACAGATACGCAGTATTTT.

This clone was seen at least ten times. The rearrangement links TRBV30 to TRBJ2-3; 8 nucleotides match TRBD1. The CDR3 is 12 amino acids. Trimming at V came to 8 bases and at J to 1 base, leaving 2 bases not matched to a gene. Looked up from germline, CDR1 is GTSNPN and CDR2 is SVGIG (reference sequence). This chain's CDR3 is CALTGGTDTQYF. Here the CDR3 DNA reads TGTGCCCTGACAGGGGGCACAGATACGCAGTATTTT.

V and J are TRBV10-2 and TRBJ1-5; unclear D gene. The CDR3 consists of 16 residues. CDR1 is WSHSY and CDR2 is SAAADI in the germline V gene. Trimming stripped 0 bases from V and 0 bases from J, with 9 bases between. The DNA of the CDR3 is TGCGCCAGCAGTGAGTCTTCCCCCCTTAGCAATCAGCCCCAGCATTTT. The encoded protein is CASSESSPLSNQPQHF.

The rearrangement joins TRBV11-3 to TRBJ1-1, with unresolved D. The length of the CDR3 is 13 residues. Germline V lookup: CDR1 SGHNT, CDR2 YENEEA. The V end was cut by 1 base, the J end by 1 base, with 4 bases between. The DNA for the CDR3 is TGTGCCAGCAGCTTAGCTGAGAACACTGAAGCTTTCTTT. This encodes CASSLAENTEAFF.

For this clone: Distinct nucleotide sequences in the sample also encode this CDR3. The rearrangement uses TRBV9 and TRBJ1-5; 10 bases are shared with TRBD1. Trimming took 3 bases from V and 6 from J; bases not matched to a gene: 3. CDR3 length equals 14 residues. From germline, CDR1 is SGDLS and CDR2 YYNGEE. The CDR3 DNA reads TGTGCCAGCAGCGAGACAGGGGGCGGTCAGCCCCAGCATTTT. Residues: CASSETGGGQPQHF. Together with reference TRBV9 and TRBJ1-5, the CDR3 gives the full variable domain: DSGVTQTPKHLITATGQRVTLRCSPRSGDLSVYWYQQSLDQGLQFLIQYYNGEERAKGNILERFSAQQFPDLHSELNLSSLELGDSALYFCASSETGGGQPQHFGDGTRLSIL.

This rearrangement joins TRBV28 to TRBJ1-1; D perhaps matches TRBD1 (6 bases). CDR1 is MDHEN, CDR2 SYDVKM, per germline. V lost 5 bases and J 3 bases, leaving 22 bases between the germline ends. The CDR3 has 17 residues. The CDR3 spells CASSPLNPKPGDTEAFF. As DNA, the CDR3 is TGTGCCAGCAGTCCGCTTAATCCTAAACCAGGGGACACTGAAGCTTTCTTT.

The rearrangement joins TRBV7-3 to TRBJ2-1; the match to TRBD1 covers 10 bases. J lost 3 bases, V lost 3 bases, and 5 bases had no gene match. CDR1 and CDR2 (germline): SGHTA, FQGTGA. CDR3 length equals 16 residues. CDR3 sequence: CASSLETGGYYNEQFF. CDR3 sequence (DNA): TGTGCCAGCAGCTTGGAGACAGGGGGCTACTACAATGAGCAGTTCTTC.

As for this clone: Other DNA variants within this sample encode the same CDR3. The chain recombines TRBV9 with TRBJ2-5; D ambiguous. CDR3 length equals 15 residues. V was pared by 0 bases and J by 4 bases, with 13 bases between. Germline V gene lookup returns CDR1 SGDLS and CDR2 YYNGEE. Here the CDR3 reads CASSVARTPGETQYF. The CDR3 DNA reads TGTGCCAGCAGCGTAGCGCGGACCCCCGGAGAGACCCAGTACTTC.

The CDR3 loop reads CAISVEGSYEQYF. CDR3 DNA sequence: TGTGCCATCAGTGTTGAGGGGTCCTACGAGCAGTACTTC. This chain links TRBV10-3 with TRBJ2-7; either TRBD1 or TRBD2 may fit D (5 bases each). The CDR3 runs 13 residues. V lost 4 bases and J 1 base, leaving 8 bases between the germline ends. Germline V gene sequence: CDR1 ENHRY, CDR2 SYGVKD.

The chain employs TRBV2 and TRBJ2-7, with 7 bases aligning to TRBD2. Germline CDR1 is SNHLY and CDR2 is FYNNEI. Trimming cost V 10 bases and J 7 bases; bases outside gene matches: 13. The CDR3 length is 13 residues. The CDR3: CATPGREREEQYF. The DNA for the CDR3 is TGTGCCACCCCAGGGAGGGAGAGGGAAGAGCAGTACTTC.

The chain couples TRBV5-1 to TRBJ1-1, with D hard to call. V was trimmed by 1 base and J by 0 bases, leaving 7 bases between them. This CDR3 has 14 amino acids. Germline lookup yields CDR1 SGHRS and CDR2 YFSETQ. As DNA, the CDR3 is TGCGCCAGCAGCTTGTGGAGTATGAACACTGAAGCTTTCTTT. Protein sequence: CASSLWSMNTEAFF.

The rearrangement uses TRBV6-1 and TRBJ2-2; 9 bases match TRBD2. The ends lost 1 base at V and 2 bases at J; junction bases unmatched: 11. Germline loops: CDR1 MNHNS, CDR2 SASEGT. The CDR3 totals 19 residues. The CDR3 DNA sequence: TGTGCCAGCAGTGAAGAGGTTTGGCGGGAGGGACCAAACACCGGGGAGCTGTTTTTT. Translated, it gives CASSEEVWREGPNTGELFF.

V gene TRBV11-2 combines with J gene TRBJ2-7, with D possibly called TRBD1 or TRBD2 (6 bases each). The CDR3 runs 19 residues. Germline CDR1 is SGHAT and CDR2 is FQNNGV. Trimming removed 5 bases from V and 4 bases from J, with 30 bases in between. The CDR3 reads CASSSKLAYAGGPDYEQYF. CDR3 DNA: TGTGCCAGCAGCAGCAAATTGGCTTATGCTGGGGGGCCCGATTACGAGCAGTACTTC.

The chain is built from TRBV11-2 and TRBJ1-3; D remains unclear. Germline V gene sequence: CDR1 SGHAT, CDR2 FQNNGV. V was shortened by 5 bases and J by 0 bases, with 11 bases between the two germline ends. The CDR3 is 15 residues long. The CDR3 sequence: CASSPTRDSGNTIYF. CDR3 coding DNA: TGTGCCAGCAGCCCTACCCGGGACTCTGGAAACACCATATATTTT.

The chain is built from TRBV5-1 and TRBJ2-1; D could derive from TRBD1 or TRBD2 (5 bases each). Looked up from germline, CDR1 is SGHRS and CDR2 is YFSETQ. The CDR3 contains 13 residues. V lost 3 bases to trimming and J lost 13 bases, with 17 bases between them. This CDR3 is CASSWGSGTPQFF. The CDR3 DNA is TGCGCCAGCAGCTGGGGGTCCGGGACCCCTCAGTTCTTC.